Below, 10 T cell receptor beta chains from the same sample are listed, as sequenced in a study of cytotoxic CD8 clonotypes in ibrutinib-treated CLL. The method was immunoSEQ multiplex PCR; TCRdb's version includes in-frame clones alone and lacks a portion of them. The table lists approximately 13,000 clones, 55% to 75% of them singletons, with roughly 5.9% in the top ten. Here the sequenced sample was PBMCs, taken before ibrutinib treatment. The receptors originated from a human donor with chronic lymphocytic leukemia.

This rearrangement joins TRBV7-3 to TRBJ2-1, with D possibly being TRBD2 (7 bases). The CDR3 is made up of 15 amino acids. CDR1 is SGHTA, CDR2 FQGTGA, per germline. Trimming took 2 bases from V and 2 from J, leaving 10 bases between them. The CDR3 sequence is CASSLGGGTYNEQFF. CDR3 in DNA: TGTGCCAGCAGCTTAGGCGGGGGCACCTACAATGAGCAGTTCTTC.

V usage is TRBV9 and J usage is TRBJ2-2, with D unresolved. Trimming took off 4 bases at V and 3 bases at J, with 10 bases between the two ends. Germline lookup yields CDR1 SGDLS and CDR2 YYNGEE. The CDR3 has 14 amino acids. Here the CDR3 DNA reads TGTGCCAGCAGCCAACGGTGGGACACCGGGGAGCTGTTTTTT. Translated: CASSQRWDTGELFF.

There are a few counts of this clone. The CDR3 nucleotides are TGTGCCAGCAGTCCCGGACGTCCCTACGAGCAGTACTTC. Encoded protein: CASSPGRPYEQYF. This chain joins TRBV27 and TRBJ2-7; D gene uncertain. CDR3 length: 13 amino acids. With 5 bases removed from V and 2 bases from J, the gap between germline ends came to 10 bases. CDR1 and CDR2 from the germline V gene are MNHEY and SMNVEV (reference sequence).

This chain joins TRBV5-8 and TRBJ2-7; D gene ambiguous. Trimming left V 3 bases short and J 5 bases short, with 12 bases between. Germline V lookup: CDR1 SGHTS, CDR2 YDEGEE. There are 13 residues in the CDR3. CDR3 coding DNA: TGTGCCAGCAGCTCCCAGCCTGGGGACGAGCAGTACTTC. Translation gives CASSSQPGDEQYF.

V is TRBV7-3 and J is TRBJ2-2, with 7 positions matching TRBD1. The CDR3 length is 16 residues. V shed 2 bases, J shed 1 base, and the junction held 4 bases outside the gene matches. The V gene's germline CDR1 is SGHTA and CDR2 FQGTGA. The CDR3 region has the DNA TGTGCCAGCAGCTTATATGGGACAGAGAACACCGGGGAGCTGTTTTTT. Its translation is CASSLYGTENTGELFF. Using reference TRBV7-3 and TRBJ2-2 for the parts outside the CDR3, the full variable domain is GAGVSQTPSNKVTEKGKYVELRCDPISGHTALYWYRQSLGQGPEFLIYFQGTGAADDSGLPNDRFFAVRPEGSVSTLKIQRTERGDSAVYLCASSLYGTENTGELFFGEGSRLTVL.

The table lists this clone with a count of one. DNA for the CDR3: TGTGCCAGCAGTTCCATGGGGGGAGGGTCCCATGAGCAGTTCTTC. Protein: CASSSMGGGSHEQFF. The chain joins TRBV6-6 to TRBJ2-1; TRBD2 matches 7 bases. The junction had 11 bases not matched to a gene; V was cut back by 4 bases and J by 8 bases. The CDR3 extends over 15 amino acids. The germline V gene encodes CDR1 MNHNY and CDR2 SVGAGI (reference sequence).

V is TRBV13 and J is TRBJ1-2, with TRBD1 identical over 7 bases. CDR1 is PRHDT and CDR2 is FYEKMQ in the germline V gene (reference sequence). The CDR3 runs 17 residues. After removal of 5 bases from V and 6 bases from J, the junction contained 18 bases not matched to a gene. The CDR3 reads CASSPPPDRDDLDGYTF. CDR3 nucleotides: TGTGCCAGCAGCCCCCCGCCCGACAGGGATGATCTCGATGGCTACACCTTC.

The V and J genes are TRBV30 and TRBJ1-2; D is possibly TRBD1 (5 bases). The ends were cut back, 0 bases at V and 13 bases at J, with 15 bases in the middle. The germline CDR1 and CDR2 sequences are GTSNPN and SVGIG (reference sequence). CDR3 length: 12 residues. CDR3 DNA sequence: TGTGCCTGGAGTGTAGGGACGGCCGGGATCACCTTC. Its protein is CAWSVGTAGITF.

The chain employs TRBV7-9 and TRBJ2-2; a weak D match, TRBD1 (6 bases). This CDR3 is 15 amino acids long. Per germline, CDR1 SEHNR and CDR2 FQNEAQ (reference sequence). V lost 4 bases, J lost 4 bases, and 13 bases lay in between. The CDR3 coding sequence is TGTGCCAGCAGCTCGCCGTTGGGGGCCACCGGGGAGCTGTTTTTT. This sequence encodes CASSSPLGATGELFF.

This chain links TRBV27 with TRBJ2-5; TRBD1 agrees at 7 bases. CDR1 and CDR2 from the germline V gene are MNHEY and SMNVEV (reference sequence). V trimming: 5 bases; J trimming: 0 bases; junction bases outside the gene matches: 12. This CDR3 is built from 17 residues. CDR3 in DNA: TGTGCCAGCAGTCTGAGGAGAGGCAGGGGGTACCAAGAGACCCAGTACTTC. It specifies CASSLRRGRGYQETQYF.